The subject of this entry is one T cell receptor beta chain. No antigen is known for it. Documented treatment: oral pan-JAK inhibitor, 5-10 mg twice daily. The sample belongs to a study of CD8+ T cells in alopecia areata. Overall study findings and caveats: Scalp clonality, together with expanded CD8+ clones among the top 100, fell significantly with tofacitinib.

RNA extraction was followed by reverse transcription into cDNA, which acted as the sequencing template. Measured with immunoSEQ multiplex PCR; TCRdb has only the in-frame clones, and not every one. This sample carries around 270,000 clones, 58% of them seen once, and the ten largest clones take around 1.8%. The J segment lost 5 bases and the V segment lost 6 bases, leaving 4 bases of the junction unmatched. The CDR3 runs to 14 residues. Looked up from germline, CDR1 is MNHEY and CDR2 is SVGAGI. The chain combines TRBV6-5 with TRBJ1-6; 7 positions match TRBD1. Sequences were derived from CD4+ T cells sorted from blood, sampled at week 24, from a patient treated with tofacitinib. The receptor comes from a human donor with alopecia areata. CDR3 loop: CASRQTGNNSPLHF. The CDR3, as DNA: TGTGCCAGCAGGCAGACAGGGAATAATTCACCCCTCCACTTT.